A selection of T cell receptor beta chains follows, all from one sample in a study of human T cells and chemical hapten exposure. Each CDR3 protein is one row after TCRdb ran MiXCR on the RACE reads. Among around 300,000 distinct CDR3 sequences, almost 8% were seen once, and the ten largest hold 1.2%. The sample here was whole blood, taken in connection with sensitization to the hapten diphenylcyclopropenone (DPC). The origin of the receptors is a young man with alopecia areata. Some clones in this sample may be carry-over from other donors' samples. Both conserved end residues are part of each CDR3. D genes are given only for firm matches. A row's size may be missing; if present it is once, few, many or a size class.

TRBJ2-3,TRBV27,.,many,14,TGTGCCAGCAGTTTACGGGACACCGCAGATACGCAGTATTTT,CASSLRDTADTQYF
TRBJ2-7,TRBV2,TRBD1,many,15,TGTGCCAGCAGCCTCCCGGGACAGGGGGCCTACGAGCAGTACTTC,CASSLPGQGAYEQYF
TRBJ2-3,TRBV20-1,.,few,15,TGCAGTGCTAGAGATAGGAACAGGGGCACAGATACGCAGTATTTT,CSARDRNRGTDTQYF
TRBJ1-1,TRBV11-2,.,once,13,TGTGCCAGCAGTCCCCTAAAGTACACTGAAGCTTTCTTT,CASSPLKYTEAFF
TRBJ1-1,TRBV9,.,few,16,TGTGCCAGCAGCGTCGAGGGAGGCACTTTGGGCACTGAAGCTTTCTTT,CASSVEGGTLGTEAFF
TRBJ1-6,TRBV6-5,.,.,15,TGTGCCAGCAGTTCGTCGGTTAGTCAAGGTTCACCCCTCCACTTT,CASSSSVSQGSPLHF
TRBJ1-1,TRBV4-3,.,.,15,TGCGCCAGCAGCCAAGATCCCCAGTACTCCACTGAAGCTTTCTTT,CASSQDPQYSTEAFF
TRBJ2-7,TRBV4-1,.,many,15,TGCGCCAGCAGCCAACGTGTAGGGGACGCCTACGAGCAGTACTTC,CASSQRVGDAYEQYF
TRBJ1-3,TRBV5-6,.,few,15,TGTGCCAGCAGAGAGACCGGGGGTTCTGGAAACACCATATATTTT,CASRETGGSGNTIYF
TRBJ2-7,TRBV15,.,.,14,TGTGCCACCAGCAGAGGGTTTAGCAACTACGAGCAGTACTTC,CATSRGFSNYEQYF
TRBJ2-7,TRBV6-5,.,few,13,TGTGCCAGCAGTTACCGTGACAACTACGAGCAGTACTTC,CASSYRDNYEQYF
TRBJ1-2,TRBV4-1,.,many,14,TGCGCCAGCAGCCAGCTAGGGGTAAACTATGGCTACACCTTC,CASSQLGVNYGYTF
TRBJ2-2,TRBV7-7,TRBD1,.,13,TGTGCCAGCAGCTCCCAGGGGGCCGGGGAGCTGTTTTTT,CASSSQGAGELFF
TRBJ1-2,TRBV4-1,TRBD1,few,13,TGCGCCAGCAGCCAGACAGGGTCCTATGGCTACACCTTC,CASSQTGSYGYTF
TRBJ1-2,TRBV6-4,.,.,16,TGTGCCAGCAGTGACCAGCCAACAGGGTTTAACTATGGCTACACCTTC,CASSDQPTGFNYGYTF
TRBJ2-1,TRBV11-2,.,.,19,TGTGCCAGCAGCCCAACCCTTAAGACAGGCGAAAGCTCCTACAATGAGCAGTTCTTC,CASSPTLKTGESSYNEQFF
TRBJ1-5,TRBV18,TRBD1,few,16,TGTGCCAGCTCACTTACACAGACAGGGGGCGGGCAGCCCCAGCATTTT,CASSLTQTGGGQPQHF
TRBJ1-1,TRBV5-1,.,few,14,TGCGCCAGCAGCCCATTGGACAAGAACACTGAAGCTTTCTTT,CASSPLDKNTEAFF
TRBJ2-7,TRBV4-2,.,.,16,TGTGCCAGCAGCCAATTTATAGGCAGGAGCTCCTACGAGCAGTACTTC,CASSQFIGRSSYEQYF
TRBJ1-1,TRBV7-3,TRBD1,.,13,TGTGCCAGCAGCTTCCAGGGGGGAACTGAAGCTTTCTTT,CASSFQGGTEAFF
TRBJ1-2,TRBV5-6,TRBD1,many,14,TGTGCCAGCAGCCCGACAGGGGGTTACTATGGCTACACCTTC,CASSPTGGYYGYTF
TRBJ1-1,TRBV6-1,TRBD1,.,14,TGTGCCAGCAGCGACAGGGTAACGGGCGCTGAAGCTTTCTTT,CASSDRVTGAEAFF
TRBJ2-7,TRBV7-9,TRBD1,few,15,TGTGCCAGCAGCTCAAGGGACAGGGGGCGATACGAGCAGTACTTC,CASSSRDRGRYEQYF
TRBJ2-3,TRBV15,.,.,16,TGTGCCACCAGCAGCTCCGGGACCCGTCTCACAGATACGCAGTATTTT,CATSSSGTRLTDTQYF
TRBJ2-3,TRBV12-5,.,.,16,TGTGCTAGTGGTCCCGGGAGACGGGGAAGCACAGATACGCAGTATTTT,CASGPGRRGSTDTQYF
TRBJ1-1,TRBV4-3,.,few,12,TGCGCCAGCAGCCAATACGGAGTTGAAGCTTTCTTT,CASSQYGVEAFF
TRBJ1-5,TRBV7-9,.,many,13,TGTGCCAGCAGCTTATCCCGGGCTCAGCCCCAGCATTTT,CASSLSRAQPQHF
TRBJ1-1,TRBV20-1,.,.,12,TGCAGTGCCCCAGGACACCCCACTGAAGCTTTCTTT,CSAPGHPTEAFF
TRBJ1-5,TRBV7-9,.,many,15,TGTGCCAGCAGTTCAACCCAGCGACCCAATCAGCCCCAGCATTTT,CASSSTQRPNQPQHF
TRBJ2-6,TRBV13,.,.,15,TGTGCCAGCAGCTTAGTGGTAACTGGGGCCAACGTCCTGACTTTC,CASSLVVTGANVLTF
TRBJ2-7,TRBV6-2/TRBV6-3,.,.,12,TGTGCCAGCAGTTACGCGGCGAACGAGCAGTACTTC,CASSYAANEQYF
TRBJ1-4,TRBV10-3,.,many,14,TGTGCCATCAGTGTAACAGGGCAGGAGGAAAAACTGTTTTTT,CAISVTGQEEKLFF
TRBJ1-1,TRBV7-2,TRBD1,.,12,TGTGCCAGCAGCCGACAGGGGCTTGAAGCTTTCTTT,CASSRQGLEAFF
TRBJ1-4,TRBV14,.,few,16,TGTGCCAGCAGCCAAGAAACCACGAGGCGGAGTGAAAAACTGTTTTTT,CASSQETTRRSEKLFF
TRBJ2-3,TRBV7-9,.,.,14,TGTGCCAGCAGCTCCGGACAGATCACAGATACGCAGTATTTT,CASSSGQITDTQYF
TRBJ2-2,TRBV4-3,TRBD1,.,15,TGCGCCAGCAGCCATGGGACAGGGGTCTACGGGGAGCTGTTTTTT,CASSHGTGVYGELFF
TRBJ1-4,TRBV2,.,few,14,TGTGCCAGCAGTGATCCCTCGATCAGGGAAAAACTGTTTTTT,CASSDPSIREKLFF
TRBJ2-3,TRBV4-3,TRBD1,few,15,TGCGCCAGCAGCCACGACAGGGAAAGTTTAGATACGCAGTATTTT,CASSHDRESLDTQYF
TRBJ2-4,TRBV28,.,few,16,TGTGCCAGCAGTTCCAAGGGGCCCCTAGCCAAAAACATTCAGTACTTC,CASSSKGPLAKNIQYF
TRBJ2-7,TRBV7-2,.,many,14,TGTGCCAGCAGCGCAGGGGACGGCCCCTACGAGCAGTACTTC,CASSAGDGPYEQYF
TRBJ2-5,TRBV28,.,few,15,TGTGCCAGCTATGGGATGGGTCACGAAAGGGAGACCCAGTACTTC,CASYGMGHERETQYF
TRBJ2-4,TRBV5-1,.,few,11,TGCGCCAGTTCGGACTTAAACATTCAGTACTTC,CASSDLNIQYF
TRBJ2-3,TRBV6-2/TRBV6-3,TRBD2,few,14,TGTGCCAGCAGTAAGGAACAGCGGGGAGATACGCAGTATTTT,CASSKEQRGDTQYF
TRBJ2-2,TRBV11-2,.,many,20,TGTGCCAGCAGCTTATTTTTTAAGGCGGCAACACCAGCGGGCACCGGGGAGCTGTTTTTT,CASSLFFKAATPAGTGELFF
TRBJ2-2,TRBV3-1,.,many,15,TGTGCCAGCAGCCAGACGAGGGGTAGGGGCGGGGAGCTGTTTTTT,CASSQTRGRGGELFF
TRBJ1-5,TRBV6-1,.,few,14,TGTGCCAGCAGTTCAGTAGGGGCGGGGGAGCCCCAGCATTTT,CASSSVGAGEPQHF
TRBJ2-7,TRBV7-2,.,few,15,TGTGCCAGCAGCTTAGGACTGCCAAGCTCCTACGAGCAGTACTTC,CASSLGLPSSYEQYF
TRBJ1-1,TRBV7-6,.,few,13,TGTGCCAGCAGCCAGTCCAGGGGCACTGAAGCTTTCTTT,CASSQSRGTEAFF
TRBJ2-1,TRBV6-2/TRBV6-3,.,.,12,TGTGCCAGCAGTCGCACAGGATTTGAGCAGTTCTTC,CASSRTGFEQFF
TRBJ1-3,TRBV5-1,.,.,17,TGCGCCAGCAGCTTGGAGTATAGTCGCTTCTCTGGAAACACCATATATTTT,CASSLEYSRFSGNTIYF
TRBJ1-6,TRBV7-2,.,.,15,TGTGCCAGCAGCTTTTTACAGAATTCCCATTCACCCCTCCACTTT,CASSFLQNSHSPLHF
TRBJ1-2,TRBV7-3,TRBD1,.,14,TGTGCCAGCAGCCCTACAGGGGGCGCGTATGGCTACACCTTC,CASSPTGGAYGYTF
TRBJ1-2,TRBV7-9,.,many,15,TGTGCCAGCAGCCATCTTACGAATCCCACCGGAGGCTACACCTTC,CASSHLTNPTGGYTF